A selection of T cell receptor beta chains follows, all from one sample in a study of shared clonotypes between healthy human individuals. Method: immunoSEQ multiplex PCR; TCRdb's copy keeps in-frame clones and lacks some. The table records hundreds of thousands of clones, around four fifths of them present only once. Specimen: memory CD4+ T cells sorted from blood. All receptors come from a woman aged 25 to 39 in good health. The CDR3 runs from the conserved cysteine through the conserved F or W. D genes are given only for firm matches. Not all rows give a size; the values are once, few, many and, for expanded clones, a class.

CDR3aa	CDR3nt	abundance	v_gene	j_gene	d_gene
CASIRFNGEQFF	TGTGCCAGCATCCGCTTTAATGGTGAGCAGTTCTTC	-	TRBV27	TRBJ2-1	-
CASSLGQGAAFF	TGCGCCAGCAGCTTGGGTCAGGGGGCAGCTTTCTTT	-	TRBV5-1	TRBJ1-1	TRBD1
CASSQRLADNEQFF	TGCGCCAGCAGCCAACGTCTAGCTGACAATGAGCAGTTCTTC	-	TRBV4-1	TRBJ2-1	-
CASYPARSTDTQYF	TGTGCCTCCTACCCCGCTCGGTCCACAGATACGCAGTATTTT	-	TRBV30	TRBJ2-3	-
CAWSKRDRPNEQFF	TGTGCCTGGAGCAAAAGGGACAGACCCAATGAGCAGTTCTTC	-	TRBV30	TRBJ2-1	TRBD1
CATQGGINTGELFF	TGTGCCACACAGGGGGGGATCAACACCGGGGAGCTGTTTTTT	few	TRBV10-3	TRBJ2-2	-
CASSSGTGGFF	TGTGCCAGTAGTTCCGGGACAGGGGGCTTCTTT	-	TRBV19	TRBJ1-1	TRBD1
CASGSIRYEQYF	TGTGCCAGCGGGAGCATTCGTTACGAGCAGTACTTC	many	TRBV7-8	TRBJ2-7	-
CASSGAEAETNEKLFF	TGTGCCAGCAGTGGCGCGGAGGCCGAGACTAATGAAAAACTGTTTTTT	-	TRBV6-4	TRBJ1-4	-
CASSQVGGGGAPYEQYF	TGCGCCAGCAGCCAAGTAGGGGGGGGAGGAGCCCCCTACGAGCAGTACTTC	-	TRBV4-1	TRBJ2-7	-
CASSSRRLAGEQYF	TGTGCCAGCAGCTCCCGGAGGCTAGCGGGCGAGCAGTACTTC	-	TRBV2	TRBJ2-7	TRBD2
CASSWGSYGYTF	TGTGCCAGCAGTTGGGGGAGCTATGGCTACACCTTC	-	TRBV6-5	TRBJ1-2	-
CASRPPFWTGDTEAFF	TGTGCCAGCAGACCCCCGTTTTGGACAGGGGACACTGAAGCTTTCTTT	-	TRBV11-2	TRBJ1-1	TRBD1
CASSFSGANTGELFF	TGCGCCAGCAGCTTTAGCGGAGCGAACACCGGGGAGCTGTTTTTT	-	TRBV5-1	TRBJ2-2	-
CASSQTVGGTDTQYF	TGTGCCAGCAGCCAAACAGTTGGGGGCACAGATACGCAGTATTTT	-	TRBV14	TRBJ2-3	-
CASSIDRNYEQYF	TGTGCCAGCAGCATAGACAGGAACTACGAGCAGTACTTC	once	TRBV7-2	TRBJ2-7	-
CASSFTGAFNQPQHF	TGTGCCAGCAGTTTCACAGGGGCCTTCAATCAGCCCCAGCATTTT	-	TRBV27	TRBJ1-5	TRBD1
CASRAGTAGSFRVAFF	TGTGCCAGCAGGGCCGGGACAGCGGGAAGCTTCCGGGTAGCTTTCTTT	-	TRBV2	TRBJ1-1	TRBD1
CASSFGREGTQYF	TGTGCCAGCAGCTTCGGGCGGGAAGGGACCCAGTACTTC	-	TRBV11-2	TRBJ2-5	-
CASSVTGGHEQFF	TGTGCCAGCAGTGTGACCGGGGGCCATGAGCAGTTCTTC	many	TRBV6-1	TRBJ2-1	-
CASSERLAGTDTQYF	TGTGCCAGCAGCGAGAGACTAGCGGGCACAGATACGCAGTATTTT	-	TRBV7-8	TRBJ2-3	TRBD2
CAWSVRLAGLNEQFF	TGTGCCTGGAGTGTACGGTTAGCGGGATTAAATGAGCAGTTCTTC	once	TRBV30	TRBJ2-1	TRBD2
CASSLGSGSFGELFF	TGCGCCAGCAGCTTGGGTAGCGGGAGCTTCGGGGAGCTGTTTTTT	-	TRBV5-1	TRBJ2-2	TRBD2
CASSFQLAGPDTQYF	TGTGCCAGCAGTTTTCAATTAGCGGGTCCAGATACGCAGTATTTT	-	TRBV14	TRBJ2-3	TRBD2
CASSPRTGLGVEQFF	TGTGCCAGCTCACCAAGAACCGGACTAGGGGTTGAGCAGTTCTTC	-	TRBV18	TRBJ2-1	TRBD2
CASSFGLAGNEKLFF	TGTGCCAGCAGTTTTGGTTTGGCAGGCAATGAAAAACTGTTTTTT	once	TRBV28	TRBJ1-4	-
CASSQGVAYREDGYTF	TGCGCCAGCAGCCAAGGGGTGGCCTACCGAGAGGATGGCTACACCTTC	-	TRBV4-1	TRBJ1-2	-
CASSEREGLFTQYF	TGTGCCAGCAGTGAGCGGGAGGGCCTTTTTACGCAGTATTTT	few	TRBV6-4	TRBJ2-3	TRBD2
CASTWRRDQPQHF	TGTGCCAGCACATGGAGGAGGGACCAGCCCCAGCATTTT	-	TRBV6-5	TRBJ1-5	-
CASGRGETEAFF	TGTGCATCCGGGAGGGGAGAAACTGAAGCTTTCTTT	-	TRBV25-1	TRBJ1-1	-
CASSLVSGRAWDEQFF	TGTGCCAGCAGCTTGGTTAGCGGGAGGGCCTGGGATGAGCAGTTCTTC	-	TRBV5-4	TRBJ2-1	TRBD2
CASSSDRGNTEAFF	TGTGCCAGCAGCTCGGACAGGGGGAACACTGAAGCTTTCTTT	-	TRBV27	TRBJ1-1	TRBD1
CASSLGQGFNQPQHF	TGTGCCAGCAGCTTAGGGCAGGGGTTCAATCAGCCCCAGCATTTT	-	TRBV7-6	TRBJ1-5	-
CASSLERGETQYF	TGTGCCAGCAGCTTAGAACGTGGAGAGACCCAGTACTTC	once	TRBV13	TRBJ2-5	-
CASSIYRERVMDYGYTF	TGTGCCAGTAGTATTTACCGGGAAAGGGTAATGGACTATGGCTACACCTTC	-	TRBV19	TRBJ1-2	-
CASSILAGHYEQYF	TGTGCCAGTAGTATTCTAGCGGGACACTACGAGCAGTACTTC	-	TRBV19	TRBJ2-7	TRBD2
CASGAGPLDGQETQYF	TGTGCCAGCGGAGCCGGACCCCTCGACGGCCAAGAGACCCAGTACTTC	-	TRBV25-1	TRBJ2-5	-
CASGLSTDTQYF	TGTGCCAGCGGACTAAGCACAGATACGCAGTATTTT	-	TRBV28	TRBJ2-3	-
CASSERGDEKLFF	TGTGCCAGCAGTGAAAGAGGGGACGAAAAACTGTTTTTT	-	TRBV2	TRBJ1-4	-
CASSPQLDRLTDTQYF	TGCGCCAGCAGCCCTCAATTGGACCGCCTCACAGATACGCAGTATTTT	-	TRBV4-1	TRBJ2-3	-
CSVNFRTGNNEQFF	TGCAGCGTCAATTTCAGGACGGGCAACAATGAGCAGTTCTTC	-	TRBV29-1	TRBJ2-1	-
CASSLTGLGSEKLFF	TGTGCCAGCAGCCTAACAGGGCTAGGGAGTGAAAAACTGTTTTTT	-	TRBV13	TRBJ1-4	-
CASSLAGTAGANVLTF	TGCGCCAGCAGCTTGGCCGGGACAGCTGGGGCCAACGTCCTGACTTTC	few	TRBV5-1	TRBJ2-6	TRBD1
CASSESGLAGGPYNEQFF	TGTGCCAGCAGTGAATCGGGACTAGCGGGAGGGCCCTACAATGAGCAGTTCTTC	-	TRBV25-1	TRBJ2-1	TRBD2
CASSLVTGSNQPQHF	TGTGCCAGCAGTTTAGTGACAGGGAGCAATCAGCCCCAGCATTTT	many	TRBV27	TRBJ1-5	TRBD1
CASSPQGYEQYF	TGTGCCAGCAGTCCACAGGGATACGAGCAGTACTTC	-	TRBV6-5	TRBJ2-7	-
CASSVAGATFRGEQYF	TGCGCCAGCAGTGTTGCGGGGGCGACATTCCGGGGCGAGCAGTACTTC	few	TRBV10-2	TRBJ2-7	-
CASSVGTDPPQHF	TGTGCCAGCAGCGTAGGTACAGATCCGCCCCAGCATTTT	-	TRBV9	TRBJ1-5	-
CASSREIQNTNTEAFF	TGCGCCAGCAGTAGAGAGATACAGAACACTAACACTGAAGCTTTCTTT	-	TRBV5-1	TRBJ1-1	-
CASSWDSSLGYTF	TGTGCCAGCAGCTGGGACTCCTCCCTAGGCTACACCTTC	-	TRBV5-5	TRBJ1-2	-
CASSRTSTGTDTQYF	TGTGCCAGCAGCCGGACTAGTACGGGGACAGATACGCAGTATTTT	-	TRBV7-2	TRBJ2-3	TRBD2
CASSPGQGLDEQYF	TGTGCCAGCAGCCCGGGACAGGGGCTCGACGAGCAGTACTTC	-	TRBV6-1	TRBJ2-7	TRBD1
CASSFLPDPGLAGPYEQFF	TGTGCCAGCAGTTTCTTGCCAGATCCGGGACTAGCGGGGCCTTATGAGCAGTTCTTC	-	TRBV28	TRBJ2-1	TRBD2
CASSDQAGQPQHF	TGTGCCAGCAGTGACCAGGCGGGTCAGCCCCAGCATTTT	-	TRBV6-1	TRBJ1-5	-